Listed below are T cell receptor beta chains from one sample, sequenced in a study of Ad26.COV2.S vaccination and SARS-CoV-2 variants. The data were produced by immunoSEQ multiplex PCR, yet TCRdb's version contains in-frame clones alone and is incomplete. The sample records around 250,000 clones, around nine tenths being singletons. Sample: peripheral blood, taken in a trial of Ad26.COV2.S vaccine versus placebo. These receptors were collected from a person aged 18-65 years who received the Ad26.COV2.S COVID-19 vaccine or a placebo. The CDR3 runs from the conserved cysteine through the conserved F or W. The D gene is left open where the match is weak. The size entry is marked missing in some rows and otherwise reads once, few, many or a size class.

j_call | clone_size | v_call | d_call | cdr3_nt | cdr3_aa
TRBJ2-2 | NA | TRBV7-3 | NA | TGTGCCAGCAGCCTCGAAACCCGGGAACCCTGGAACACCGGGGAGCTGTTTTTT | CASSLETREPWNTGELFF
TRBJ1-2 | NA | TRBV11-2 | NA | TGTGCCAGCAGCGGGAAGGGGATGAGGATGTTCTATGGCTACACCTTC | CASSGKGMRMFYGYTF
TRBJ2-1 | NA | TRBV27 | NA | TGTGCCAGCAGTTTACGGCAGAGTAGAGGCCACAATGAGCAGTTCTTC | CASSLRQSRGHNEQFF
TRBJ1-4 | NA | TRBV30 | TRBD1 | TGTGCCTGGAGCCCCCTGGCAGGGGGGGAAGAAAAACTGTTTTTT | CAWSPLAGGEEKLFF
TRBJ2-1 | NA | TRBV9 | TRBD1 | TGTGCCAGCAGCGGCCATGCCCGGACAGGACTTCTCAATGAGCAGTTCTTC | CASSGHARTGLLNEQFF
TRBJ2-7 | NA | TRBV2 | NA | TGTGCCAGCAGTGAGCAGGGCACGTCCTACGAGCAGTACTTC | CASSEQGTSYEQYF
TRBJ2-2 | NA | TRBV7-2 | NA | TGTGCCAGCAGCTTAGTTATGATCTCGGGCACCGGGGAGCTGTTTTTT | CASSLVMISGTGELFF
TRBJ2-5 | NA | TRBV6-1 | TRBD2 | TGTGCCAGCAGTGAAGCGCTACTAGCGGGGGGGCAAGAGACCCAGTACTTC | CASSEALLAGGQETQYF
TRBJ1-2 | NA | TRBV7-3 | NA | TGTGCCAGCAGCTTCTCGCCCACGTCCTGGTATGGCTACACCTTC | CASSFSPTSWYGYTF
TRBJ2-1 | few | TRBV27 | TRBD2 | TGTGCCAGCAACCGCGGACTAGCGGGGGGCCTGACCTACAATGAGCAGTTCTTC | CASNRGLAGGLTYNEQFF